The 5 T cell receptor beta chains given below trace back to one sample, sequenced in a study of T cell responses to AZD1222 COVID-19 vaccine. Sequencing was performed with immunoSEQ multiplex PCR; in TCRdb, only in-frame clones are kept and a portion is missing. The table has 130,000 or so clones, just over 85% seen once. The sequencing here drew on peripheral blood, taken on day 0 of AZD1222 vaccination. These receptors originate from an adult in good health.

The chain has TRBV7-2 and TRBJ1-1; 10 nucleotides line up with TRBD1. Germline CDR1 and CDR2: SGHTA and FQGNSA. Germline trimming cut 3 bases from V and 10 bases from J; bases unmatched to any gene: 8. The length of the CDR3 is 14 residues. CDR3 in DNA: TGTGCCAGCAGCTTGACAGGGGGCGCGATAATAGCTTTCTTT. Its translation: CASSLTGGAIIAFF.

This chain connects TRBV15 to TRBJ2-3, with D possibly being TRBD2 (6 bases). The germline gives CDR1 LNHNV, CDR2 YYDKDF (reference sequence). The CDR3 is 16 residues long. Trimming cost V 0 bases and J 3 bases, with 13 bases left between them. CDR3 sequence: CATSRDLGGVTDTQYF. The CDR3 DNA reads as TGTGCCACCAGCAGAGATCTTGGCGGGGTAACAGATACGCAGTATTTT.

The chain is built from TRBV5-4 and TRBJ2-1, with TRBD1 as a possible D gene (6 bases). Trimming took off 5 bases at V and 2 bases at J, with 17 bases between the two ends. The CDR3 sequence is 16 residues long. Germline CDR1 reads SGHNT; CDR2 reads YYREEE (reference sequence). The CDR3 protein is CASSPPIPGAYNEQFF. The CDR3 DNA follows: TGTGCCAGCAGTCCCCCCATCCCAGGGGCCTACAATGAGCAGTTCTTC.

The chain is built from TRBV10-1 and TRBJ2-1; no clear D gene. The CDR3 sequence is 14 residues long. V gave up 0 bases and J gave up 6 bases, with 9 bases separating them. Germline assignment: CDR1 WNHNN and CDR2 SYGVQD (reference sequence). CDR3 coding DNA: TGCGCCAGCAGTGAGTCACACGGCGCCAATGAGCAGTTCTTC. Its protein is CASSESHGANEQFF.

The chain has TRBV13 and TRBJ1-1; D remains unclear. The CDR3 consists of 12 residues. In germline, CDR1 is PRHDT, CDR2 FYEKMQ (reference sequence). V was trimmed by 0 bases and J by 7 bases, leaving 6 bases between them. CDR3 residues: CASSLGLGEAFF. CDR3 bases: TGTGCCAGCAGCTTAGGCCTTGGTGAAGCTTTCTTT.